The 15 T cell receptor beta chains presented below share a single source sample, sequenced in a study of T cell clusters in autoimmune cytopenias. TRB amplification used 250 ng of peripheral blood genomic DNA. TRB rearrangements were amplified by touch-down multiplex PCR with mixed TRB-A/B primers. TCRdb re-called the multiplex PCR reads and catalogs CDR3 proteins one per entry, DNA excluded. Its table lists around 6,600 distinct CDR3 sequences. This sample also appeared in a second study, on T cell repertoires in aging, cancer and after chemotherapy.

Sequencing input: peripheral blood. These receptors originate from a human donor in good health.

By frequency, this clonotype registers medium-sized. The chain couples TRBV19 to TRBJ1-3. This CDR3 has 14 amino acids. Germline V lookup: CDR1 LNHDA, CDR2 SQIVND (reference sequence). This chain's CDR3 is CASSNGLMRNTIYF.

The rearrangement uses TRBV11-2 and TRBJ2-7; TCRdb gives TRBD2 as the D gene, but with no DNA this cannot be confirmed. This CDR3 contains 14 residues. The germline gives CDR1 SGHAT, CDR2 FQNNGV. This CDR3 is CASSSLQFQYEQYF.

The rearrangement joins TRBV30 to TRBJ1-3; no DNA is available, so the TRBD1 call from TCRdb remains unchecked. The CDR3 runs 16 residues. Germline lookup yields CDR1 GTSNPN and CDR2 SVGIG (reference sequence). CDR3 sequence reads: CAWGARRAGLGNTIYF. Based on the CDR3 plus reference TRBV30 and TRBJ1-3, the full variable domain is SQTIHQWPATLVQPVGSPLSLECTVEGTSNPNLYWYRQAAGRGLQLLFYSVGIGQISSEVPQNLSASRPQDRQFILSSKKLLLSDSGFYLCAWGARRAGLGNTIYFGEGSWLTVV.

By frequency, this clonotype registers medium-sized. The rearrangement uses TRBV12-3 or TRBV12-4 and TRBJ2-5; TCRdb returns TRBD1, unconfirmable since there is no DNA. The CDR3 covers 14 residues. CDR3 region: CASSSDRVIETQYF.

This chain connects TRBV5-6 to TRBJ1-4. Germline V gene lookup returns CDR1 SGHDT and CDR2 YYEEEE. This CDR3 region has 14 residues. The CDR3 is CASSFGHLGEKLFF.

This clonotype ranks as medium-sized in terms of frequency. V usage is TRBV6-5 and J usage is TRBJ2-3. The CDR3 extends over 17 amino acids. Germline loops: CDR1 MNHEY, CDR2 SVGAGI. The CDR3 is CASSYSTVSFSTDTQYF.

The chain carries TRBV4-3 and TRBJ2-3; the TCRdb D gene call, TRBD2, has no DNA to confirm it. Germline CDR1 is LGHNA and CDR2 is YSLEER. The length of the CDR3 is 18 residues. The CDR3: CASSQGRGAGGEIDTQYF.

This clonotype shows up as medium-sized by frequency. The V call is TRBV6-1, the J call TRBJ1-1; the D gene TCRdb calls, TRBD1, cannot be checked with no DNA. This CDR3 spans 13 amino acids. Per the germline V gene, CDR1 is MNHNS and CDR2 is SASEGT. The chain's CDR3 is CASRMTENTEAFF.

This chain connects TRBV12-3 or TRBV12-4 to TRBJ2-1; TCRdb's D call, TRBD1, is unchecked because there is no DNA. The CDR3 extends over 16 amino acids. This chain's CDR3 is CASSTTPGQGAYEQFF.

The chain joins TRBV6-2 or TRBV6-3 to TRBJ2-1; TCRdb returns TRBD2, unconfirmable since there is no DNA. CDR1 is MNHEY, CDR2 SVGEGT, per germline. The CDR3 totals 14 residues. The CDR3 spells CASRGTFRYNEQFF.

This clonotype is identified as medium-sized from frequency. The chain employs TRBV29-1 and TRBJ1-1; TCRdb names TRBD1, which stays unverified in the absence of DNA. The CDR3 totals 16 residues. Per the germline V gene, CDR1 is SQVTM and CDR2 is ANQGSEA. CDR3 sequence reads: CSAPRGQGALNTEAFF. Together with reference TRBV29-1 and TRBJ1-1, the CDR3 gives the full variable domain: SAVISQKPSRDICQRGTSLTIQCQVDSQVTMMFWYRQQPGQSLTLIATANQGSEATYESGFVIDKFPISRPNLTFSTLTVSNMSPEDSSIYLCSAPRGQGALNTEAFFGQGTRLTVV.

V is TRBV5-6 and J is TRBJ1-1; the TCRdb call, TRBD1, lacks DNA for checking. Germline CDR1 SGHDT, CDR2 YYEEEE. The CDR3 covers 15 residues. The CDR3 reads CASCLAGGPNTEAFF.

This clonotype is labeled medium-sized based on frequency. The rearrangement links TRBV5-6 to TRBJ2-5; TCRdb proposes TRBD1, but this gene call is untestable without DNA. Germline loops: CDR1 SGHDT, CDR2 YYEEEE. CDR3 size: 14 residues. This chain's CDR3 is CASSSQAGGETQYF.

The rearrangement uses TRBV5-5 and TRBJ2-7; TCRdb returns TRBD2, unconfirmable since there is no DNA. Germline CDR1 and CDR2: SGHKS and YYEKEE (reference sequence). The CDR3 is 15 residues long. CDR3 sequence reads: CASSRGAGSSYEQYF.

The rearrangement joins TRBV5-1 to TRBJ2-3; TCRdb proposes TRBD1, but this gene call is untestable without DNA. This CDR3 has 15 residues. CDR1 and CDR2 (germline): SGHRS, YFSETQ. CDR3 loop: CASSFGGRRTDTQYF.